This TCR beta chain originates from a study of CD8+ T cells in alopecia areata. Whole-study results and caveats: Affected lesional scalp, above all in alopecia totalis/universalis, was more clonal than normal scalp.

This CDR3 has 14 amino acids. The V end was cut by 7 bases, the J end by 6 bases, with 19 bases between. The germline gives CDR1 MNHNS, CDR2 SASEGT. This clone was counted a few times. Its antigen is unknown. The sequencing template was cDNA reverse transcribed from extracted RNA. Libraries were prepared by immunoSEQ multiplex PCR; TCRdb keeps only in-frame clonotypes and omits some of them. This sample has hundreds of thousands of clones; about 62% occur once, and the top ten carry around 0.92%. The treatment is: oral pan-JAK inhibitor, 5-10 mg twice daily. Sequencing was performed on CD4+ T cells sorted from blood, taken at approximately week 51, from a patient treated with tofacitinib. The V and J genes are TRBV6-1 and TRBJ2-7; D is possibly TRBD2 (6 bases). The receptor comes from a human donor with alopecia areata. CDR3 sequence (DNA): TGTGCCAGCACCCCCAACTGGGACTCTGCCGAGCAGTACTTC. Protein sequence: CASTPNWDSAEQYF.